The 9 T cell receptor beta chains reported below all come from one sample, sequenced in a study of ipilimumab plus nivolumab after autologous stem cell transplantation. The table came from immunoSEQ multiplex PCR; TCRdb's copy has only in-frame clones and leaves some out. The table lists 35,000 to 50,000 clones, around nine tenths of them singletons. This sample comprised PBMCs, obtained in a trial of ipilimumab plus nivolumab as post-transplant consolidation. The receptor source for this set is a male donor with multiple myeloma.

The rearrangement uses TRBV14 and TRBJ2-2; no clear D gene. V dropped 3 bases and J dropped 4 bases, with 6 bases sitting between them. This CDR3 is 13 amino acids long. Looked up from germline, CDR1 is SGHDN and CDR2 is FVKESK. The CDR3: CASSQQATGELFF. The CDR3 DNA reads TGTGCCAGCAGCCAGCAGGCCACCGGGGAGCTGTTTTTT.

In DNA form, the CDR3 reads TGTGCCAGCAGTGAAATTCGCAATGAAAAACTGTTTTTT. It codes for CASSEIRNEKLFF. The J gene is TRBJ1-4, the V gene TRBV25-1; D unclear. CDR1 is MGHDK, CDR2 SYGVNS, per germline. V was shortened by 2 bases and J by 5 bases, with 6 bases between the two germline ends. The CDR3 consists of 13 residues. The entire variable domain, with the rest obtained from reference TRBV25-1 and TRBJ1-4, is as follows: EADIYQTPRYLVIGTGKKITLECSQTMGHDKMYWYQQDPGMELHLIHYSYGVNSTEKGDLSSESTVSRIRTEHFPLTLESARPSHTSQYLCASSEIRNEKLFFGSGTQLSVL.

DNA for the CDR3: TGTGCCAGCTCCCGGGGGCCACTGAACACTGAAGCTTTCTTT. This gives the protein CASSRGPLNTEAFF. The V gene is TRBV27, the J gene TRBJ1-1; D might be TRBD1 (6 bases). The CDR3 runs to 14 residues. V was pared by 8 bases and J by 0 bases, with 13 bases between. The V gene's germline CDR1 is MNHEY and CDR2 SMNVEV (reference sequence).

This clone was recorded once. This chain links TRBV21-1 with TRBJ1-2. TRBV21-1 is a recognized pseudogene. This CDR3 spans 14 amino acids. The CDR3 here is CASSKGRSNYGYTF. The CDR3 coding sequence is TGTGCCAGCAGCAAAGGCCGGTCGAACTATGGCTACACCTTC.

As to this clone: The CDR3 ends on some other residue instead of the conserved phenylalanine or tryptophan, so this is likely a read error. The chain links TRBV9 to TRBJ1-2; the D is unclear. The germline V gene encodes CDR1 SGDLS and CDR2 YYNGEE. V was pared by 0 bases and J by 3 bases, with 24 bases between. The CDR3 extends over 19 amino acids. CDR3 DNA sequence: TGTGCCAGCAGCGTAGCTTTCGGTCAGCCGGGCCCCAAGTACTATGGCTACACCCTC. It is translated as CASSVAFGQPGPKYYGYTL.

The chain combines TRBV6-6 with TRBJ2-7; possible D gene TRBD1, 5 bases. The CDR3 covers 14 residues. V was pared by 6 bases and J by 1 base, with 13 bases between. Germline CDR1 MNHNY, CDR2 SVGAGI (reference sequence). CDR3: CASSLLSGSYEQYF. The CDR3 nucleotides read TGTGCCAGCAGCCTACTGTCAGGGTCCTACGAGCAGTACTTC.

The V call is TRBV18, the J call TRBJ2-6; D is perhaps TRBD1 (6 bases). Germline CDR1 reads KGHSH; CDR2 reads LQKENI. CDR3 length: 15 residues. The V and J ends lost 5 bases and 0 bases respectively, with 8 bases between them. This CDR3 is CASSRTDSGANVLTF. The CDR3 bases are TGTGCCAGCTCAAGGACAGACTCTGGGGCCAACGTCCTGACTTTC.

The CDR3 reads CASSMDGSDQPQHF. CDR3 nucleotides: TGTGCCAGTAGTATGGACGGCTCAGATCAGCCCCAGCATTTT. The J gene is TRBJ1-5, the V gene TRBV19; D remains ambiguous. CDR1 LNHDA and CDR2 SQIVND come from the germline V gene (reference sequence). This CDR3 spans 14 amino acids. V dropped 3 bases and J dropped 5 bases, with 11 bases sitting between them.

The chain couples TRBV4-3 to TRBJ1-6; D possibly corresponds to TRBD1 (5 bases). Germline CDR1 reads LGHNA; CDR2 reads YSLEER. V lost 4 bases and J lost 8, with 12 bases in between. The CDR3 spans 14 residues. The CDR3 DNA sequence: TGCGCCAGCAGCCCTTGGGACGTAGATTCACCCCTCCACTTT. This translates into CASSPWDVDSPLHF.